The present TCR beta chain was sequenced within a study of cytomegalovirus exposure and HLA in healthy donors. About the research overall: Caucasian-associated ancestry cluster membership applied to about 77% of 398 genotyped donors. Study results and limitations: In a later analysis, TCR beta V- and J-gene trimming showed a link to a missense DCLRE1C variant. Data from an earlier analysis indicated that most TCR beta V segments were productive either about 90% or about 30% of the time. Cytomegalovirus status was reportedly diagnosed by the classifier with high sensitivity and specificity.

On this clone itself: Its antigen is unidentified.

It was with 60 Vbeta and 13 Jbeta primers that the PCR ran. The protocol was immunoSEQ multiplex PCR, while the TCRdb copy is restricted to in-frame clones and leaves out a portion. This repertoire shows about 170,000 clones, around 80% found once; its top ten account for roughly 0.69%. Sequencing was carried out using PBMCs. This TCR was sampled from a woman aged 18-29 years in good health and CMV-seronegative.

The CDR3 is CASSPSQGEVNTEAFF. CDR3 DNA: TGTGCCAGCTCACCATCTCAGGGGGAAGTGAACACTGAAGCTTTCTTT. The rearrangement joins TRBV18 to TRBJ1-1; the match to TRBD1 covers 7 bases. Unmatched junction bases numbered 6, after V lost 2 bases and J lost 0 bases. This CDR3 is built from 16 residues. CDR1 and CDR2 (germline): KGHSH, LQKENI. Based on the CDR3 plus reference TRBV18 and TRBJ1-1, the full variable domain is NAGVMQNPRHLVRRRGQEARLRCSPMKGHSHVYWYRQLPEEGLKFMVYLQKENIIDESGMPKERFSAEFPKEGPSILRIQQVVRGDSAAYFCASSPSQGEVNTEAFFGQGTRLTVV.